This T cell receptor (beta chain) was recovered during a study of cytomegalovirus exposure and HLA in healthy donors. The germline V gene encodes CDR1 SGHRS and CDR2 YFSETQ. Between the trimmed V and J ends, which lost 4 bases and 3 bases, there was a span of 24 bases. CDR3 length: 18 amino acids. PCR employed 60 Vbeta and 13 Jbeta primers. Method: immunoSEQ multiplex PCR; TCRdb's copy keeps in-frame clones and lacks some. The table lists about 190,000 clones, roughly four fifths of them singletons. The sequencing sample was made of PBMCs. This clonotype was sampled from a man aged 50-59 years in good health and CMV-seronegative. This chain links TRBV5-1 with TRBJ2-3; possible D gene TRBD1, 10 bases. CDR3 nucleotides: TGCGCCAGCAGCCTAGGGACAGGGGAAGGACTAGCGACAGATACGCAGTATTTT. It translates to CASSLGTGEGLATDTQYF.